Below, one T cell receptor beta chain is given with its context. Its cognate antigen is unknown. TCR beta CDR3 regions were amplified from RNA. The HTBI primer set served for first-round RT-PCR of the TCR CDR3. TCRdb redid the calling of the multiplex PCR reads with MiXCR, one entry per CDR3 protein. The data contain approximately 590,000 distinct CDR3 sequences, around 45% of them singletons. This CDR3 spans 18 amino acids. Germline assignment: CDR1 SGHTA and CDR2 FQGTGA. Trimming took 2 bases from V and 0 from J; bases not matched to a gene: 12. Clinical symptoms, serum thyroxine and TRAb, thyroid ultrasound and orbital computed tomography were used for the diagnoses. This record comes from a study of T cells in Graves' hyperthyroidism and ophthalmopathy. Findings and limits, study-wide: Blood also contained most expanded thyroid clonotypes above 0.001. Separating ophthalmopathy from stable hyperthyroidism was achieved by a 13 V-J model.

Sequencing was carried out using peripheral blood or thyroid tissue (not recorded which). This TCR derives from a woman between 18 and 29 years old with Graves' hyperthyroidism. This chain connects TRBV7-3 to TRBJ1-1; 7 bases match TRBD1. The DNA for the CDR3 is TGTGCCAGCAGCTTAGGGAAATACAGGGGTTACATGAACACTGAAGCTTTCTTT. This translates into CASSLGKYRGYMNTEAFF.